These 25 T cell receptor beta chains came from one sample sequenced in a study of brain T cells in children with intractable seizures. Sequenced by immunoSEQ multiplex PCR; TCRdb stores in-frame clones only, minus some. The sample has about 80,000 clones, approximately 89% seen once. The material was peripheral blood, obtained at surgery. These receptors originate from a girl aged 2 to 9 with Rasmussen encephalitis and intractable seizures.

The V gene is TRBV6-5, the J gene TRBJ1-5; D perhaps matches TRBD1 (5 bases). The V and J ends lost 2 bases and 4 bases respectively, with 9 bases between them. Germline-derived CDR1 and CDR2 are MNHEY and SVGAGI. The CDR3 consists of 14 residues. CDR3 DNA: TGTGCCAGCAGTTACGGGGGAGAAAATCAGCCCCAGCATTTT. Protein sequence: CASSYGGENQPQHF.

This chain connects TRBV7-9 to TRBJ2-1; possible D gene TRBD1, 5 bases. Trimming left V 2 bases short and J 7 bases short, with 12 bases between. The CDR3 runs 14 residues. Germline V gene lookup returns CDR1 SEHNR and CDR2 FQNEAQ (reference sequence). This CDR3 is CASSLWAQGNEQFF. DNA for the CDR3: TGTGCCAGCAGCTTATGGGCCCAGGGTAATGAGCAGTTCTTC. The whole variable domain, filled in from reference TRBV7-9 and TRBJ2-1, reads DTGVSQNPRHKITKRGQNVTFRCDPISEHNRLYWYRQTLGQGPEFLTYFQNEAQLEKSRLLSDRFSAERPKGSFSTLEIQRTEQGDSAMYLCASSLWAQGNEQFFGPGTRLTVL.

The J gene is TRBJ1-1, the V gene TRBV29-1; no definite D call. There are 14 residues in the CDR3. Germline V gene sequence: CDR1 SQVTM, CDR2 ANQGSEA. CDR3: CSCYLTRPSAEAFF. The CDR3 nucleotides are TGCAGTTGTTATTTAACCAGGCCAAGCGCTGAAGCTTTCTTT. Full variable domain (missing parts from reference TRBV29-1 and TRBJ1-1): SAVISQKPSRDICQRGTSLTIQCQVDSQVTMMFWYRQQPGQSLTLIATANQGSEATYESGFVIDKFPISRPNLTFSTLTVSNMSPEDSSIYLCSCYLTRPSAEAFFGQGTRLTVV.

This clone came up once. This chain's CDR3 is CASSPGLAGASLSYNEQFF. DNA for the CDR3: TGTGCCAGCAGCCCGGGACTAGCGGGGGCCTCCCTCTCCTACAATGAGCAGTTCTTC. The V and J genes are TRBV3-1 (or the pseudogene TRBV3-2) and TRBJ2-1, with TRBD2 matching over 14 bases. Germline assignment: CDR1 LGHDT and CDR2 YNNKEL (reference sequence). After removal of 4 bases from V and 0 bases from J, the junction contained 8 bases not matched to a gene. The CDR3 has 19 amino acids.

The J gene is TRBJ1-3, the V gene TRBV7-9; possibly TRBD1 for D (6 bases). CDR3 length: 14 amino acids. Germline CDR1 is SEHNR and CDR2 is FQNEAQ (reference sequence). V was shortened by 6 bases and J by 4 bases, with 13 bases between the two germline ends. The CDR3 reads CASRPTGLGNTIYF. The CDR3 DNA is TGTGCCAGCAGGCCCACAGGGCTAGGAAACACCATATATTTT.

In this sample, this clone turned up a few times. CDR3 sequence reads: CASSEDGVTYEQYF. The CDR3 DNA is TGTGCCAGCAGTGAAGATGGGGTAACCTACGAGCAGTACTTC. V usage is TRBV6-1 and J usage is TRBJ2-7; D remains unclear. Germline V gives CDR1 MNHNS, CDR2 SASEGT. The CDR3 extends over 14 amino acids. V lost 1 base and J lost 2, with 9 bases in between.

The rearrangement joins TRBV24-1 to TRBJ2-5; 12 bases agree with TRBD2. CDR3 length: 15 amino acids. J gave up 4 bases and V 6 bases, and 5 bases lay outside the gene matches. Germline lookup yields CDR1 KGHDR and CDR2 SFDVKD. The chain's CDR3 is CATSLAGGISETQYF. CDR3 DNA sequence: TGTGCCACCAGTCTAGCGGGAGGGATTTCAGAGACCCAGTACTTC.

The chain joins TRBV19 to TRBJ2-4; perhaps TRBD2 as D (6 bases). Germline values: CDR1 LNHDA, CDR2 SQIVND (reference sequence). The CDR3 runs to 16 residues. Between the trimmed V and J ends, which lost 4 bases and 4 bases, there was a span of 17 bases. CDR3 protein: CASSTASAGPKNIQYF. The DNA of the CDR3 is TGTGCCAGTAGTACAGCTAGCGCCGGTCCAAAAAACATTCAGTACTTC.

This rearrangement joins TRBV28 to TRBJ2-1, with TRBD1 identical over 12 bases. The CDR3 loop spans 16 amino acids. V dropped 2 bases and J dropped 7; count of bases not matched to a gene: 6. In germline, CDR1 is MDHEN, CDR2 SYDVKM. In nucleotides, the CDR3 is TGTGCCAGCAGTTTAGAGGGGACAGGGGGCTCGAATGAGCAGTTCTTC. Protein sequence: CASSLEGTGGSNEQFF.

The CDR3 reads CASKVAGGATDTQYF. CDR3 DNA: TGCGCCAGCAAGGTCGCGGGAGGGGCCACAGATACGCAGTATTTT. The chain uses TRBV5-1 and TRBJ2-3, with 9 bases matching TRBD2. Trimming at V came to 6 bases and at J to 2 bases, leaving 7 bases not matched to a gene. Germline assignment: CDR1 SGHRS and CDR2 YFSETQ. The length of the CDR3 is 15 residues. The full variable domain, in which reference TRBV5-1 and TRBJ2-3 provide the parts outside the CDR3, is KAGVTQTPRYLIKTRGQQVTLSCSPISGHRSVSWYQQTPGQGLQFLFEYFSETQRNKGNFPGRFSGRQFSNSRSEMNVSTLELGDSALYLCASKVAGGATDTQYFGPGTRLTVL.

The chain couples TRBV7-9 to TRBJ1-6; D is uncertain. The CDR3 covers 12 residues. Germline assignment: CDR1 SEHNR and CDR2 FQNEAQ (reference sequence). Trimming left V 2 bases short and J 9 bases short, with 5 bases between. In DNA, the CDR3 is TGTGCCAGCAGCTTAAGTGGTTCACCCCTCCACTTT. Amino acids: CASSLSGSPLHF. The full variable domain, completed using reference TRBV7-9 and TRBJ1-6, is DTGVSQNPRHKITKRGQNVTFRCDPISEHNRLYWYRQTLGQGPEFLTYFQNEAQLEKSRLLSDRFSAERPKGSFSTLEIQRTEQGDSAMYLCASSLSGSPLHFGNGTRLTVT.

V is TRBV25-1 and J is TRBJ2-7; D ambiguous. The V gene lost 1 base and the J gene lost 4 bases, with 8 bases spanning the gap. There are 13 residues in the CDR3. Germline V lookup: CDR1 MGHDK, CDR2 SYGVNS. CDR3 in DNA: TGTGCCAGCAGTGAATGGTGGGAATACGAGCAGTACTTC. This codes for CASSEWWEYEQYF.

J is TRBJ2-6 and V is TRBV9; tentatively, D is TRBD2 (5 bases). The V end was cut by 4 bases, the J end by 1 base, with 15 bases between. This CDR3 is built from 17 residues. The germline gives CDR1 SGDLS, CDR2 YYNGEE. The CDR3 DNA reads TGTGCCAGCAGCATAGGACTGGGGAATTCTGGGGCCAACGTCCTGACTTTC. Translated, it gives CASSIGLGNSGANVLTF.

This chain uses TRBV12-2 with TRBJ2-7; TRBD2 is the table's D call, not checked against the DNA. TRBV12-2 is flagged as a pseudogene. The length of the CDR3 is 17 residues. The DNA of the CDR3 is TGTGCAAGTCGCTTAGCCCGACTAGCGGGAGACCCCCACGAGCAGTACTTC. It yields the protein CASRLARLAGDPHEQYF.

J is TRBJ2-1 and V is TRBV18; 10 bases line up with TRBD2. J gave up 5 bases and V 6 bases, and 4 bases lay outside the gene matches. Germline V gene data show CDR1 as KGHSH and CDR2 as LQKENI. The length of the CDR3 is 14 residues. The CDR3 protein is CASSWTSGNNEQFF. As DNA, the CDR3 is TGTGCCAGCTCCTGGACTAGCGGTAACAATGAGCAGTTCTTC.

The V call is TRBV6-5, the J call TRBJ2-7; unclear D gene. The CDR3 covers 14 residues. V shed 6 bases and J shed 2 bases, with 14 bases lying between them. Germline loops: CDR1 MNHEY, CDR2 SVGAGI. The CDR3 nucleotides are TGTGCCAGCAGCGGCGTAGGGTCCACCTACGAGCAGTACTTC. It translates to CASSGVGSTYEQYF.

The chain joins TRBV6-2 or TRBV6-3 to TRBJ2-7, with D perhaps being TRBD1 or TRBD2 (5 bases each). Germline CDR1 and CDR2: MNHEY and SVGEGT. This CDR3 is built from 13 residues. Trimming stripped 2 bases from V and 4 bases from J, with 9 bases between. CDR3 DNA: TGTGCCAGCAGTTACGGGGGATTATACGAGCAGTACTTC. Translating it yields CASSYGGLYEQYF.

This clone came up a few times. The V and J genes are TRBV4-1 and TRBJ1-6, with D possibly TRBD1 on 5 matching bases. Germline loops: CDR1 MGHRA, CDR2 YSYEKL. The CDR3 has 13 amino acids. Deletions cut 0 bases from V and 8 bases from J, with 5 bases between. The CDR3 nucleotides read TGCGCCAGCAGCCAAGACAGGGATTCACCCCTCCACTTT. Protein product: CASSQDRDSPLHF.

This sequence joins TRBV5-1 and TRBJ1-5; 7 bases fit TRBD1. CDR3 length: 18 residues. The J segment lost 0 bases and the V segment lost 2 bases, leaving 11 bases of the junction unmatched. Germline loops: CDR1 SGHRS, CDR2 YFSETQ. The CDR3 region is CASSFLPGGRNSNQPQHF. The CDR3 region has the DNA TGCGCCAGCAGCTTCCTTCCAGGGGGGCGGAATAGCAATCAGCCCCAGCATTTT. Drawing the rest from reference TRBV5-1 and TRBJ1-5, the complete variable domain is KAGVTQTPRYLIKTRGQQVTLSCSPISGHRSVSWYQQTPGQGLQFLFEYFSETQRNKGNFPGRFSGRQFSNSRSEMNVSTLELGDSALYLCASSFLPGGRNSNQPQHFGDGTRLSIL.

The V and J genes are TRBV12-3 or TRBV12-4 and TRBJ2-2; D not resolved. The CDR3 is made up of 12 amino acids. Between the trimmed V and J ends, which lost 5 bases and 2 bases, there was a span of 3 bases. CDR3 nucleotide sequence: TGTGCCAGCAGTCTAAACACCGGGGAGCTGTTTTTT. It yields the protein CASSLNTGELFF.

This chain links TRBV6-5 with TRBJ2-1; D uncertain. From germline, CDR1 is MNHEY and CDR2 SVGAGI. The CDR3 is made up of 14 amino acids. Trimming removed 6 bases from V and 2 bases from J, with 11 bases in between. CDR3 in amino acids: CASSRSQTYNEQFF. For the CDR3, the DNA is TGTGCCAGCAGCCGTAGTCAGACCTACAATGAGCAGTTCTTC.

The genes are TRBV30 and TRBJ2-5; D is undetermined. Per the germline V gene, CDR1 is GTSNPN and CDR2 is SVGIG (reference sequence). The CDR3 loop spans 12 amino acids. Trimming took off 2 bases at V and 4 bases at J, with 8 bases between the two ends. The CDR3 DNA is TGTGCCTGGAGTCTAGACGGAGAGACCCAGTACTTC. This sequence encodes CAWSLDGETQYF.

This clone was seen only once. The V and J genes are TRBV28 and TRBJ1-1; no clear D. Trimming pared 6 bases from V and 1 base from J, leaving 3 bases between. The germline V gene has CDR1 MDHEN and CDR2 SYDVKM. The CDR3 has 11 residues. CDR3 DNA sequence: TGTGCCAGCAGGTCGAACACTGAAGCTTTCTTT. This sequence encodes CASRSNTEAFF. The variable domain in full, completed from reference TRBV28 and TRBJ1-1, reads DVKVTQSSRYLVKRTGEKVFLECVQDMDHENMFWYRQDPGLGLRLIYFSYDVKMKEKGDIPEGYSVSREKKERFSLILESASTNQTSMYLCASRSNTEAFFGQGTRLTVV.

This chain joins TRBV25-1 and TRBJ1-3, with TRBD1 as a possible D gene (5 bases). Germline V gene data show CDR1 as MGHDK and CDR2 as SYGVNS. The V end was cut by 1 base, the J end by 0 bases, with 10 bases between. This CDR3 has 16 residues. CDR3 nucleotides: TGTGCCAGCAGTGAATGGTCAGGGTCCTCTGGAAACACCATATATTTT. It specifies CASSEWSGSSGNTIYF.

The chain links TRBV24-1 to TRBJ2-7; D ambiguous. Germline CDR1 and CDR2: KGHDR and SFDVKD. The CDR3 is made up of 13 amino acids. V gave up 2 bases and J gave up 1 base, with 5 bases separating them. The CDR3 DNA sequence: TGTGCCACCAGTGATTCTACTTCCTACGAGCAGTACTTC. It specifies CATSDSTSYEQYF.